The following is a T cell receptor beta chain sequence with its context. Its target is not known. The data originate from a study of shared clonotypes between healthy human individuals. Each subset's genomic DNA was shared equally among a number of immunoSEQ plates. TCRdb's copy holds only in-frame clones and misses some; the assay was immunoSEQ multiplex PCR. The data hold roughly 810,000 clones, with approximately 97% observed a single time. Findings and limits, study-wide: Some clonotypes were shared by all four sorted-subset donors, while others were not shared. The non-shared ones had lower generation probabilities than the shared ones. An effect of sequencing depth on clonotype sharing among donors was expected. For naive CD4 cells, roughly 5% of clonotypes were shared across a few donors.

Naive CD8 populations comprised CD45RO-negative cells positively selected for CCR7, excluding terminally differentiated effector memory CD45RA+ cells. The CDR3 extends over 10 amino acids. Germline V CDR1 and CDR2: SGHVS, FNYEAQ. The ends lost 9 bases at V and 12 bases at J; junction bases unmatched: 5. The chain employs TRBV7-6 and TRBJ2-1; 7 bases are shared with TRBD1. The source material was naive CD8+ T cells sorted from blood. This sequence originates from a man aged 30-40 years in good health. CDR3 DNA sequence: TGTGCCAGTGCTCGGGACAGGCAGTTCTTC. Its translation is CASARDRQFF.